These 20 T cell receptor beta chains originate from one sample sequenced in a study of OX40 agonist ivuxolimab in advanced cancers. The table came from immunoSEQ multiplex PCR; TCRdb's copy has only in-frame clones and leaves some out. The sample contains around 11,000 clones, 75% to 90% of which appear only once. Material: CD4+ or CD8+ T cells sorted from blood, obtained in a trial of the OX40 agonist ivuxolimab. The receptors were sampled from an adult with an advanced solid tumor such as melanoma, head and neck, liver or kidney cancer.

The chain carries TRBV10-3 and TRBJ2-5, with D tentatively TRBD1 or TRBD2 (5 bases each). Germline loops: CDR1 ENHRY, CDR2 SYGVKD. This CDR3 is 13 amino acids long. V lost 2 bases, J lost 2 bases, and 6 bases lay in between. The CDR3 region is CAISEGGQETQYF. As DNA, the CDR3 is TGTGCCATCAGTGAGGGGGGTCAAGAGACCCAGTACTTC.

The rearrangement joins TRBV14 to TRBJ1-2; the match to TRBD1 covers 9 bases. Germline CDR1 is SGHDN and CDR2 is FVKESK. Trimming removed 6 bases from V and 3 bases from J; junction bases left unmatched: 2. CDR3 size: 13 residues. The DNA for the CDR3 is TGTGCCAGCAGTCGGACAGGGGACTATGGCTACACCTTC. Protein: CASSRTGDYGYTF.

Judged by abundance, this clone is medium-sized (0.01 to 0.1%). The CDR3 protein is CASSLEAMNTEAFF. In DNA, the CDR3 is TGTGCCAGCAGCTTAGAAGCTATGAACACTGAAGCTTTCTTT. The J gene is TRBJ1-1, the V gene TRBV7-9, with D unclear. Trimming removed 1 base from V and 0 bases from J, with 6 bases in between. The CDR3 loop spans 14 amino acids. In germline, CDR1 is SEHNR, CDR2 FQNEAQ (reference sequence).

The chain has TRBV13 and TRBJ2-7, with no clear D. CDR1 and CDR2 (germline): PRHDT, FYEKMQ (reference sequence). The V end was cut by 8 bases, the J end by 3 bases, with 14 bases between. The CDR3 is 13 residues long. The CDR3 DNA sequence: TGTGCCAGCGCCCAAAACCTAGACTACGAGCAGTACTTC. This translates into CASAQNLDYEQYF. Based on the CDR3 plus reference TRBV13 and TRBJ2-7, the full variable domain is AAGVIQSPRHLIKEKRETATLKCYPIPRHDTVYWYQQGPGQDPQFLISFYEKMQSDKGSIPDRFSAQQFSDYHSELNMSSLELGDSALYFCASAQNLDYEQYFGPGTRLTVT.

The gene calls are TRBV21-1 and TRBJ2-6. TRBV21-1 is a documented pseudogene. This CDR3 contains 11 residues. CDR3 loop: CEGPGANVLTF. The CDR3 bases are TGTGAGGGTCCTGGGGCCAACGTCCTGACTTTC.

The chain couples TRBV5-1 to TRBJ1-1; perhaps TRBD1 as D (5 bases). Trimming stripped 2 bases from V and 5 bases from J, with 10 bases between. Germline V gene data show CDR1 as SGHRS and CDR2 as YFSETQ. The CDR3 is 13 residues long. This CDR3 is CASSFESGTEAFF. CDR3 nucleotide sequence: TGCGCCAGCAGCTTCGAGTCAGGGACTGAAGCTTTCTTT.

The chain couples TRBV27 to TRBJ1-3; possible D gene TRBD1, 5 bases. The CDR3 covers 14 residues. Trimming pared 3 bases from V and 4 bases from J, leaving 10 bases between. Germline assignment: CDR1 MNHEY and CDR2 SMNVEV (reference sequence). The DNA of the CDR3 is TGTGCCAGCAGTTTGTGGGCAGGGGGAAACACCATATATTTT. Translating it yields CASSLWAGGNTIYF.

Comment on this clone: Other DNA variants within this sample encode the same CDR3. The chain joins TRBV11-2 to TRBJ2-7; no clear D gene. V was shortened by 5 bases and J by 5 bases, with 13 bases between the two germline ends. The CDR3 has 13 amino acids. Per germline, CDR1 SGHAT and CDR2 FQNNGV. The CDR3 bases are TGTGCCAGCAGCCACGGACGGTGGGACGAGCAGTACTTC. It encodes CASSHGRWDEQYF.

The rearrangement uses TRBV6-1 and TRBJ2-7; 10 bases are shared with TRBD1. The CDR3 contains 15 residues. With V trimmed by 5 bases and J by 3 bases, 7 bases remained unmatched. Germline V lookup: CDR1 MNHNS, CDR2 SASEGT. CDR3 loop: CASSPRQGAHYEQYF. The CDR3 nucleotides are TGTGCCAGCAGTCCTAGACAGGGGGCTCACTACGAGCAGTACTTC.

The CDR3 region is CASSGSGNEQFF. CDR3 DNA sequence: TGTGCCAGCAGCGGCAGCGGGAATGAGCAGTTCTTC. This sequence joins TRBV9 and TRBJ2-1; D perhaps matches TRBD2 (6 bases). Trimming left V 3 bases short and J 7 bases short, with 8 bases between. From germline, CDR1 is SGDLS and CDR2 YYNGEE. The CDR3 runs 12 residues.

The gene calls are TRBV7-1 and TRBJ1-2; D unresolved. TRBV7-1 is designated an ORF whose function remains uncertain. V gave up 4 bases and J gave up 2 bases, with 8 bases separating them. The CDR3 runs 13 residues. Here the CDR3 reads CASSLVRNYGYTF. CDR3 sequence (DNA): TGTGCCAGCAGCTTAGTCCGCAACTATGGCTACACCTTC.

CDR3 loop: CAISPADYEQYF. The CDR3 DNA reads TGTGCCATCAGTCCCGCAGATTACGAGCAGTACTTC. The chain couples TRBV10-3 to TRBJ2-7; no definite D call. CDR1 is ENHRY, CDR2 SYGVKD, per germline. The CDR3 sequence is 12 residues long. V gave up 5 bases and J gave up 4 bases, with 9 bases separating them.

V usage is TRBV7-2 and J usage is TRBJ2-2; D uncertain. The V end was cut by 6 bases, the J end by 1 base, with 15 bases between. CDR3 size: 16 residues. Germline V CDR1 and CDR2: SGHTA, FQGNSA. The CDR3 reads CASRLSGLGNTGELFF. In DNA, the CDR3 is TGTGCCAGCAGACTATCCGGTCTAGGGAACACCGGGGAGCTGTTTTTT.

V and J are TRBV7-9 and TRBJ2-7, with a possible D match to TRBD2 (6 bases). The CDR3 is 17 amino acids. The V and J ends lost 5 bases and 4 bases respectively, with 24 bases between them. CDR1 and CDR2 (germline): SEHNR, FQNEAQ (reference sequence). CDR3 sequence reads: CASSGRGLGGILYEQYF. DNA of the CDR3: TGTGCCAGCAGCGGAAGGGGTTTGGGGGGAATCCTATACGAGCAGTACTTC.

The chain carries TRBV21-1 and TRBJ1-2; TRBD1 was called by the table and not checked on the DNA. TRBV21-1 is noted as a pseudogene. The CDR3 spans 13 residues. This CDR3 reads CASRDRGPYGYTF. Here the CDR3 DNA reads TGTGCCAGCAGAGACAGGGGGCCCTATGGCTACACCTTC.

In regard to this clone: One end of the junction does not line up with germline, which may come from a read error. The chain has TRBV7-7 and TRBJ2-2; possibly TRBD1 for D (6 bases). The CDR3 spans 13 residues. In germline, CDR1 is SSHAT, CDR2 FNYEAQ (reference sequence). Here the CDR3 reads CASSPQGTGELFF. The CDR3 region has the DNA TGTGCTAGCAGCCCCCAGGGGACCGGGGAGCTGTTTTTT. Looking up the rest from reference TRBV7-7 and TRBJ2-2 gives the full variable domain: GAGVSQSPRYKVTKRGQDVTLRCDPISSHATLYWYQQALGQGPEFLTYFNYEAQPDKSGLPSDRFSAERPEGSISTLTIQRTEQRDSAMYRCASSPQGTGELFFGEGSRLTVL.

The V call is TRBV6-6, the J call TRBJ2-5, with D uncertain. The V end was cut by 6 bases, the J end by 1 base, with 6 bases between. Germline V gene sequence: CDR1 MNHNY, CDR2 SVGAGI (reference sequence). This CDR3 is 12 amino acids long. The CDR3 bases are TGTGCCAGCAGCCCGACCCAAGAGACCCAGTACTTC. Residues: CASSPTQETQYF.

This clone showed up just a few times. This sequence joins TRBV14 and TRBJ2-5; no clear D. The CDR3 covers 15 residues. Germline CDR1 and CDR2: SGHDN and FVKESK. V was shortened by 1 base and J by 4 bases, with 13 bases between the two germline ends. CDR3: CASSQGVAKGETQYF. The CDR3, as DNA: TGTGCCAGCAGCCAAGGAGTCGCGAAAGGAGAGACCCAGTACTTC.

This clone is classed as medium-sized. The J gene is TRBJ2-7, the V gene TRBV10-1; D is perhaps TRBD2 (6 bases). The CDR3 sequence is 13 residues long. Germline CDR1 reads WNHNN; CDR2 reads SYGVQD (reference sequence). V lost 3 bases and J 7 bases, leaving 13 bases between the germline ends. The CDR3 loop is CASSDSYAGEQYF. In nucleotides, the CDR3 is TGCGCCAGCAGTGACTCCTACGCGGGAGAGCAGTACTTC.

By frequency in the sample, this clone is medium-sized. The chain couples TRBV11-3 to TRBJ1-1; weak D call: TRBD1 (5 bases). This CDR3 comprises 14 residues. V shed 3 bases and J shed 1 base, with 9 bases lying between them. Germline CDR1 and CDR2: SGHNT and YENEEA. In DNA form, the CDR3 reads TGTGCCAGCAGCTTCGGGGGATGGAACACTGAAGCTTTCTTT. Translating gives CASSFGGWNTEAFF.